These 11 T cell receptor beta chains were sequenced from one sample in a study of OX40 agonist ivuxolimab in advanced cancers. Clones were sequenced by immunoSEQ multiplex PCR, and TCRdb holds only the in-frame ones, with some missing. Of approximately 80,000 clones in the sample, approximately 94% were seen once. The sequenced sample was CD4+ or CD8+ T cells sorted from blood, obtained in a trial of the OX40 agonist ivuxolimab. The receptors come from an adult with an advanced solid tumor such as melanoma, head and neck, liver or kidney cancer.

The chain carries TRBV19 and TRBJ2-3, with 8 nucleotides matching TRBD2. The V gene end was trimmed by 4 bases and the J gene end by 1 base; junction bases not matched to a gene: 4. The CDR3 runs 15 residues. The germline V gene encodes CDR1 LNHDA and CDR2 SQIVND (reference sequence). The CDR3 here is CASSTTSGGTDTQYF. CDR3 sequence (DNA): TGTGCCAGTAGTACCACTAGCGGAGGCACAGATACGCAGTATTTT. Looking up the rest from reference TRBV19 and TRBJ2-3 gives the full variable domain: DGGITQSPKYLFRKEGQNVTLSCEQNLNHDAMYWYRQDPGQGLRLIYYSQIVNDFQKGDIAEGYSVSREKKESFPLTVTSAQKNPTAFYLCASSTTSGGTDTQYFGPGTRLTVL.

The chain recombines TRBV15 with TRBJ2-5, with 10 positions matching TRBD2. Near its end, the DNA agrees better with TRBJ2-7, so the J call may be wrong. The CDR3 covers 15 residues. Germline assignment: CDR1 LNHNV and CDR2 YYDKDF (reference sequence). This CDR3 reads CATSRGAGGPHEQYF. The CDR3 DNA reads TGTGCCACCAGCAGAGGAGCGGGAGGGCCCCACGAGCAGTACTTC.

The gene calls are TRBV27 and TRBJ2-7, with D unresolved. Germline CDR1 reads MNHEY; CDR2 reads SMNVEV (reference sequence). The V gene lost 3 bases and the J gene lost 2 bases, with 14 bases spanning the gap. This CDR3 comprises 15 residues. The CDR3 here is CASSFLSPETYEQYF. Written as DNA, the CDR3 is TGTGCCAGCAGTTTTTTAAGTCCGGAAACCTACGAGCAGTACTTC.

This rearrangement joins TRBV2 to TRBJ2-5, with D hard to call. Trimming shortened V by 1 base and J by 5 bases, and 8 bases separated the two germline ends. CDR3 length: 13 amino acids. CDR1 and CDR2 (germline): SNHLY, FYNNEI. CDR3 amino acids: CASSEGLEETQYF. As DNA, the CDR3 is TGTGCCAGCAGTGAAGGGCTCGAGGAGACCCAGTACTTC.

V and J are TRBV6-1 and TRBJ2-7; unclear D gene. Trimming cost V 6 bases and J 2 bases, with 14 bases left between them. In germline, CDR1 is MNHNS, CDR2 SASEGT. There are 14 residues in the CDR3. The CDR3 loop reads CASSPRTATYEQYF. In DNA form, the CDR3 reads TGTGCCAGCAGCCCCCGGACCGCTACCTACGAGCAGTACTTC.

This clone was seen a few times. This chain joins TRBV6-4 and TRBJ2-7; a possible D gene is TRBD2 (7 bases). The CDR3 is 15 residues long. Germline V gives CDR1 MRHNA, CDR2 SNTAGT. Trimming stripped 6 bases from V and 5 bases from J, with 20 bases between. Here the CDR3 DNA reads TGTGCCAGCAGCCAATGGGGGGGGGCTAACGACGAGCAGTACTTC. Protein: CASSQWGGANDEQYF.

This chain uses TRBV5-8 with TRBJ2-3; 8 bases align to TRBD1. Germline V lookup: CDR1 SGHTS, CDR2 YDEGEE. The junction had 10 bases not matched to a gene; V was cut back by 4 bases and J by 6 bases. This CDR3 spans 15 amino acids. CDR3 amino acids: CASSPGQGRGDTQYF. For the CDR3, the DNA is TGTGCCAGCAGCCCTGGACAGGGAAGAGGGGATACGCAGTATTTT.

V usage is TRBV27 and J usage is TRBJ1-5, with TRBD1 as a possible D gene (5 bases). Trimming removed 2 bases at V and 4 bases at J, with 9 bases between. There are 14 residues in the CDR3. CDR1 is MNHEY and CDR2 is SMNVEV in the germline V gene (reference sequence). This CDR3 reads CASSLGGTNQPQHF. The CDR3, as DNA: TGTGCCAGCAGTTTAGGGGGTACTAATCAGCCCCAGCATTTT.

The CDR3, as DNA: TGTGCCAGCAGTTTATCGACTTCCCCTGATAGGAGCGGCTACACCTTC. Residues: CASSLSTSPDRSGYTF. This rearrangement joins TRBV27 to TRBJ1-2; D uncertain. The CDR3 contains 16 residues. The germline CDR1 and CDR2 sequences are MNHEY and SMNVEV (reference sequence). Trimming left V 0 bases short and J 8 bases short, with 19 bases between.

The V call is TRBV19, the J call TRBJ2-7, with D perhaps matching TRBD1 (6 bases). V dropped 5 bases and J dropped 4 bases, with 12 bases sitting between them. CDR3 length: 13 amino acids. The germline V gene has CDR1 LNHDA and CDR2 SQIVND (reference sequence). CDR3 DNA sequence: TGTGCCAGTAGTGCCGGACAGCTATACGAGCAGTACTTC. This translates into CASSAGQLYEQYF.

This clone was seen just once. The rearrangement uses TRBV18 and TRBJ2-2; either TRBD1 or TRBD2 may fit D (5 bases each). V shed 2 bases and J shed 4 bases, with 5 bases lying between them. The CDR3 contains 13 residues. Germline CDR1 is KGHSH and CDR2 is LQKENI. The CDR3 DNA sequence: TGTGCCAGCTCACCAGGGGGCACCGGGGAGCTGTTTTTT. Translating gives CASSPGGTGELFF.